These T cell receptor beta chains were read from a single sample in a study of blood T cell repertoires in COVID-19. Produced via immunoSEQ multiplex PCR; TCRdb's table is partial and in-frame only. The data contain approximately 320,000 clones, nearly 90% of them singletons. The sample was peripheral blood. The origin of the receptors is a woman between 25 and 40 years old with COVID-19, enrolled during active disease. The CDR3 runs from the conserved cysteine through the conserved F or W. A D gene is named only where the DNA matches it firmly. Expanded clones are given a class, and other clones once, few, many or no size at all.

clone size	V gene	J gene	D gene	CDR3 DNA	CDR3 protein
few	TRBV7-9	TRBJ1-1	TRBD1	TGTGCCACAAATGATCCAGGGGGCGGGAACACTGAAGCTTTCTTT	CATNDPGGGNTEAFF
NA	TRBV19	TRBJ2-1	TRBD2	TGTGCCAGTACCTTCACATGGGGGGGTATGAGTGAGCAGTTCTTC	CASTFTWGGMSEQFF
NA	TRBV27	TRBJ1-4	TRBD1	TGTGCCAGCAGTCCGGGACAGGGCGTTCTGTTTGGTGAAAAACTGTTTTTT	CASSPGQGVLFGEKLFF
NA	TRBV7-9	TRBJ2-2	TRBD1	TGTGCCCCAGGGGGACAGGGGTACACCGGGGAGCTGTTTTTT	CAPGGQGYTGELFF
NA	TRBV19	TRBJ2-2	NA	TGTGCCAGTAGTACGCTGTGGGGGACAACTAACACCGGGGAGCTGTTTTTT	CASSTLWGTTNTGELFF
NA	TRBV7-9	TRBJ2-7	TRBD2	TGTGCCAGCAGCTTCGTTACCGGGACTAGCGGTTACGAGCAGTACTTC	CASSFVTGTSGYEQYF
NA	TRBV7-9	TRBJ2-1	NA	TGTGCCAGCAGCCCCCGGGGGATGGATGAGCAGTTCTTC	CASSPRGMDEQFF
NA	TRBV7-9	TRBJ1-6	NA	TGTGCCAGCAGCTTACAGAATTCACCCCTCCACTTT	CASSLQNSPLHF
NA	TRBV2	TRBJ1-1	NA	TGTGCCAGCCAGATAGTTTTGCAGGCCACTGAAGCTTTCTTT	CASQIVLQATEAFF
NA	TRBV6-2/TRBV6-3	TRBJ1-5	NA	TGTGCCAGCAGTTACTACAGGGGCAATCAGCCCCAGCATTTT	CASSYYRGNQPQHF
NA	TRBV3-1/TRBV3-2	TRBJ1-3	NA	TGTGCCAGCAGCCCCAGCCGGCGGGGCTCTGGAAACACCATATATTTT	CASSPSRRGSGNTIYF
NA	TRBV13	TRBJ1-1	NA	TGTGCCAGCAGCCGCCGGGTCATGAACACTGAAGCTTTCTTT	CASSRRVMNTEAFF
NA	TRBV7-9	TRBJ2-3	TRBD2	TGTGCCAGCAGCTTCCCTTTCGCGGGGGGCTCCCACAGCACAGATACGCAGTATTTT	CASSFPFAGGSHSTDTQYF
NA	TRBV5-4	TRBJ2-7	TRBD2	TGTGCCAGCAGCCCAGTTAGCGGGGGCTACGAGCAGTACTTC	CASSPVSGGYEQYF
NA	TRBV6-4	TRBJ2-3	NA	TGTGCCAGCAGTGAGCGGCGGGGGCACACAGATACGCAGTATTTT	CASSERRGHTDTQYF
NA	TRBV13	TRBJ1-2	TRBD1	TGTGCCAGCAGCCTAGGGACAGGCAAGAATGTTGGCTACACCTTC	CASSLGTGKNVGYTF
NA	TRBV19	TRBJ1-5	NA	TGTGCCAGTAGTATTATTCGGGTCGGCCTCTATAGCAATCAGCCCCAGCATTTT	CASSIIRVGLYSNQPQHF
NA	TRBV24-1	TRBJ1-2	TRBD1	TGTGCCACCTCCGAACACAGGGGAGGCTACACCTTC	CATSEHRGGYTF
NA	TRBV19	TRBJ2-1	NA	TGTGCCAGTAGTATTAGTGTAAGAGAGCAGTTCTTC	CASSISVREQFF
NA	TRBV5-4	TRBJ2-2	TRBD1	TGTGCCAGCAGCGGGGACGGTCGGGACAGGGAAAACACCGGGGAGCTGTTTTTT	CASSGDGRDRENTGELFF
NA	TRBV12-3/TRBV12-4	TRBJ1-5	NA	TGTGCCAGCAGTTTTAGTCAGCCCCAGCATTTT	CASSFSQPQHF
NA	TRBV18	TRBJ1-1	NA	TGTGCCAGCTCACCACCCGACAGGATTGAAGCTTTCTTT	CASSPPDRIEAFF
NA	TRBV12-5	TRBJ2-7	TRBD2	TGTGCTAGTGGTTCATACCGCGGGGGGCCGGGGGAGCAGTACTTC	CASGSYRGGPGEQYF
NA	TRBV7-9	TRBJ1-2	TRBD1	TGTGCCAGCAGCTTAGGGGGACAGGATCTCGCTAACTATGGCTACACCTTC	CASSLGGQDLANYGYTF
NA	TRBV2	TRBJ1-2	TRBD1	TGTGCCAGCAGGTCGGACAGGGCAAGCGGCTACACCTTC	CASRSDRASGYTF
NA	TRBV5-6	TRBJ2-2	TRBD2	TGTGCCAGCAGCTCCCCTTATCTATCGGCGGGGGGGAACACCGGGGAGCTGTTTTTT	CASSSPYLSAGGNTGELFF
few	TRBV19	TRBJ1-1	NA	TGTGCCAGTAGTATCCGGCGGTTAGCTGAAGCTTTCTTT	CASSIRRLAEAFF
NA	TRBV30	TRBJ2-7	TRBD1	TGTGCCTGGAGTAACCTCGGGACAGGGCGCTACGAGCAGTACTTC	CAWSNLGTGRYEQYF
NA	TRBV6-6	TRBJ2-7	TRBD1	TGTGCCAGCAGTGTCACCCCGGGACAGGGAGGATCCGAGCAGTACTTC	CASSVTPGQGGSEQYF
NA	TRBV5-5	TRBJ1-4	TRBD1	TGTGCCAGCAGCTCAACAGGGGGACATGCAACTAATGAAAAACTGTTTTTT	CASSSTGGHATNEKLFF
NA	TRBV4-1	TRBJ1-2	NA	TGCGCCACCCAGGGGATTACCTATGGCTACACCTTC	CATQGITYGYTF
NA	TRBV6-2/TRBV6-3	TRBJ2-2	TRBD1	TGTGCCAGCAGCTCCGGGACAGTTAACACCGGGGAGCTGTTTTTT	CASSSGTVNTGELFF
NA	TRBV6-5	TRBJ1-5	NA	TGTGCCAGCAATCGGGGAGAGTATCAGCCCCAGCATTTT	CASNRGEYQPQHF
NA	TRBV27	TRBJ2-5	TRBD1	TGTGCCAGCCGAGGGGGCCTCCAAGAGACCCAGTACTTC	CASRGGLQETQYF
NA	TRBV2	TRBJ2-7	NA	TGTGCCAGCAGTGGACAGGAGCAAACCTACGAGCAGTACTTC	CASSGQEQTYEQYF
few	TRBV6-2/TRBV6-3	TRBJ2-7	TRBD2	TGTGCCAGCAGTAACCGACTAGCGGAGCAGTACTTC	CASSNRLAEQYF
NA	TRBV7-9	TRBJ1-5	NA	TGTGCCAGCAGCTTAACGCAGGGGAGCAATCAGCCCCAGCATTTT	CASSLTQGSNQPQHF
NA	TRBV2	TRBJ1-5	NA	TGTGCCAGCAGTGTGTCAGACTATCAGCCCCAGCATTTT	CASSVSDYQPQHF
NA	TRBV20-1	TRBJ1-1	NA	TGCAGTGCCTCCAGGGGTACTGAAGCTTTCTTT	CSASRGTEAFF
NA	TRBV13	TRBJ1-6	TRBD1	TGTGCCAGCAGCTTGACAGGGGTCTCCTATAATTCACCCCTCCACTTT	CASSLTGVSYNSPLHF
NA	TRBV19	TRBJ1-2	NA	TGTGCCAGTCGGCCCCTCGAGGACTGGTATGGCTACACCTTC	CASRPLEDWYGYTF
NA	TRBV7-2	TRBJ1-6	TRBD1	TGTGCCAGCAGCTTAGGTCACACAGGGGTTGGAAATTCACCCCTCCACTTT	CASSLGHTGVGNSPLHF
NA	TRBV19	TRBJ2-7	NA	TGTGCCAGTAGTACCGGGACATCCCCGTCCGAGCAGTACTTC	CASSTGTSPSEQYF
NA	TRBV28	TRBJ2-1	NA	TGTGCCAGCAGCCCCCTCCCCCTTCGTTCCTACAATGAGCAGTTCTTC	CASSPLPLRSYNEQFF
NA	TRBV19	TRBJ1-1	NA	TGTGCCAGTACCACTTCACCGGACACTGAAGCTTTCTTT	CASTTSPDTEAFF
NA	TRBV19	TRBJ1-1	NA	TGTGCCAGTAGGTGGGGCAGGGGAGGGCTTGAAGCTTTCTTT	CASRWGRGGLEAFF
NA	TRBV6-5	TRBJ2-7	NA	TGTGCCATTGAAGACAGCATCTCCTACGAGCAGTACTTC	CAIEDSISYEQYF
NA	TRBV15	TRBJ1-2	NA	TGTGCCACCAGCTTACAGGGTCTTGGTTCCGATGGCTACACCTTC	CATSLQGLGSDGYTF
NA	TRBV4-2	TRBJ1-6	NA	TGTGCCAGCAGCCAAGATGGCGGCTTACCCCTCCACTTT	CASSQDGGLPLHF
NA	TRBV4-1	TRBJ1-4	NA	TGCGCCAGCAGCCCACAGGGTGGCTCTGAAAAACTGTTTTTT	CASSPQGGSEKLFF